This TCR beta chain was sequenced during a study of cytomegalovirus exposure and HLA in healthy donors. The CDR3 runs to 12 residues. Germline V gene sequence: CDR1 MNHEY, CDR2 SVGAGI. After removal of 8 bases from V and 12 bases from J, the junction contained 10 bases not matched to a gene. Assay used: immunoSEQ multiplex PCR; TCRdb lists only in-frame clones, some missing. The data show fewer than 120,000 clones, with about 92% seen just once and approximately 1.9% held by the top ten. Input material: PBMCs. This receptor was obtained from a woman younger than 30 in good health and CMV-seronegative. V usage is TRBV6-5 and J usage is TRBJ2-1, with TRBD2 matching over 7 bases. The DNA for the CDR3 is TGTGCCAGCCGCACCCCTAGCGGTGTGCAGTTCTTC. Translating gives CASRTPSGVQFF.